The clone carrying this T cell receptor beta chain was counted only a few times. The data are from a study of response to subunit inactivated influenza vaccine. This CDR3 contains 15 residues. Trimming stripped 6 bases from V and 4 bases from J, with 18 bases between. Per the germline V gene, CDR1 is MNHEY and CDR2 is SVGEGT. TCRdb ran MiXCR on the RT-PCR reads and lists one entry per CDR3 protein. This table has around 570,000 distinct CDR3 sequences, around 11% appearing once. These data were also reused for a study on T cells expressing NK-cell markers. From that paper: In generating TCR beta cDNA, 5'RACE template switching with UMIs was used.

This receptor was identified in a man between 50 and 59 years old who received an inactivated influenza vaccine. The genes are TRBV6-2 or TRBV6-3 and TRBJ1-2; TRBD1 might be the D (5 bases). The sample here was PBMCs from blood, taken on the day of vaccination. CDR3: CASSPTQGGSYGYTF. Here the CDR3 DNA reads TGTGCCAGCAGCCCAACCCAGGGCGGATCCTATGGCTACACCTTC.